This passage covers 22 T cell receptor beta chains from one sample sequenced in a study of T cell responses to AZD1222 COVID-19 vaccine. Libraries were prepared by immunoSEQ multiplex PCR; TCRdb keeps only in-frame clonotypes and omits some of them. Of 70,000 to 95,000 clones in the sample, about nine tenths are singletons; the top ten hold less than 9%. Sequenced here: peripheral blood, sampled 28 days after the second AZD1222 dose. These receptors originate from an adult who received the AZD1222 COVID-19 vaccine.

A single count supports this clone. The chain joins TRBV9 to TRBJ2-2; 11 bases are shared with TRBD2. Losses at the gene ends were 4 bases for V and 7 bases for J; bases not matched to a gene: 6. Germline CDR1 reads SGDLS; CDR2 reads YYNGEE. The CDR3 sequence is 15 residues long. DNA for the CDR3: TGTGCCAGCAGCATAACTAGCGGGGGCGGCGGGGAGCTGTTTTTT. Protein sequence: CASSITSGGGGELFF.

The chain couples TRBV4-1 to TRBJ1-2; no firm D call. Between the trimmed V and J ends, which lost 5 bases and 4 bases, there was a span of 8 bases. The CDR3 loop spans 12 amino acids. The V gene's germline CDR1 is MGHRA and CDR2 YSYEKL. This chain's CDR3 is CASSGLLYGYTF. CDR3 bases: TGCGCCAGCAGCGGGTTGCTCTATGGCTACACCTTC.

J is TRBJ1-1 and V is TRBV2; D remains unclear. The CDR3 covers 13 residues. V shed 3 bases and J shed 1 base, with 6 bases lying between them. From germline, CDR1 is SNHLY and CDR2 FYNNEI. The CDR3 loop reads CASSDLGNTEAFF. The CDR3 DNA reads TGTGCCAGCAGTGATCTGGGGAACACTGAAGCTTTCTTT.

The chain links TRBV12-3 or TRBV12-4 to TRBJ1-1; tentative D call: TRBD1 (6 bases). The CDR3 has 12 amino acids. The V end lost 6 bases, the J end lost 7 bases, and 12 bases lay between the germline ends. The CDR3 spells CASSLGGVEAFF. The CDR3 nucleotides are TGTGCCAGCAGCCTAGGGGGTGTTGAAGCTTTCTTT.

This clone came up a few times. Other DNA sequences in this sample translate to the same CDR3. The chain links TRBV10-3 to TRBJ2-7; D may be TRBD1 or TRBD2 (7 bases each). Germline V lookup: CDR1 ENHRY, CDR2 SYGVKD. V was trimmed by 5 bases and J by 7 bases, leaving 21 bases between them. The CDR3 totals 15 residues. DNA of the CDR3: TGTGCCATCAGTCGTTCTAATTCAGGGGGGGGAGAGCAGTACTTC. Translation gives CAISRSNSGGGEQYF.

The genes are TRBV6-5 and TRBJ2-7; possibly TRBD1 or TRBD2 for D (5 bases each). The CDR3 extends over 14 amino acids. Germline V gives CDR1 MNHEY, CDR2 SVGAGI. Trimming stripped 6 bases from V and 0 bases from J, with 12 bases between. Written as DNA, the CDR3 is TGTGCCAGCAGCGAGGGACCTTCCTCCTACGAGCAGTACTTC. It translates to CASSEGPSSYEQYF.

The gene calls are TRBV15 and TRBJ2-7; 10 bases line up with TRBD2. This CDR3 contains 14 residues. CDR1 LNHNV and CDR2 YYDKDF come from the germline V gene (reference sequence). Losses at the gene ends were 4 bases for V and 2 bases for J; bases not matched to a gene: 2. CDR3 sequence reads: CATSTSGRAYEQYF. The CDR3 nucleotides are TGTGCCACCAGCACGAGCGGGAGGGCCTACGAGCAGTACTTC.

This clone was observed a single time. The CDR3 region has the DNA TGTGCCAGCAGCATGACAGGGACGGCCTATAATTCACCCCTCCACTTT. Its protein product is CASSMTGTAYNSPLHF. The chain is built from TRBV2 and TRBJ1-6; 7 bases are shared with TRBD1. Germline V CDR1 and CDR2: SNHLY, FYNNEI. CDR3 length equals 16 residues. V dropped 6 bases and J dropped 2; count of bases not matched to a gene: 7.

This sequence joins TRBV11-2 and TRBJ1-1; D is ambiguous. Germline lookup yields CDR1 SGHAT and CDR2 FQNNGV. V shed 5 bases and J shed 9 bases, with 10 bases lying between them. The CDR3 extends over 11 amino acids. CDR3 protein: CASSLPGKAFF. For the CDR3, the DNA is TGTGCCAGCAGCCTTCCCGGTAAAGCTTTCTTT.

The gene calls are TRBV3-1 (or the pseudogene TRBV3-2) and TRBJ2-2; no clear D. The CDR3 contains 13 residues. Trimming cost V 1 base and J 10 bases, with 10 bases left between them. CDR1 LGHDT and CDR2 YNNKEL come from the germline V gene (reference sequence). In DNA, the CDR3 is TGTGCCAGCAGCCAAGTTTTAGTGGAGGAGCTGTTTTTT. Translated, it gives CASSQVLVEELFF.

The rearrangement links TRBV11-2 to TRBJ1-2; tentatively, D is TRBD1 (6 bases). Deletions cut 4 bases from V and 5 bases from J, with 17 bases between. Germline V gene lookup returns CDR1 SGHAT and CDR2 FQNNGV. This CDR3 spans 15 amino acids. The CDR3 region is CASSSIRGGGYGYTF. For the CDR3, the DNA is TGTGCCAGCAGCTCCATCCGAGGGGGTGGATATGGCTACACCTTC.

This sequence joins TRBV7-8 and TRBJ2-3, with TRBD2 as a possible D gene (5 bases). CDR3 length: 16 amino acids. The ends were cut back, 2 bases at V and 3 bases at J, with 15 bases in the middle. The germline V gene has CDR1 SGHVS and CDR2 FQNEAQ. DNA for the CDR3: TGTGCCAGCAGCTTAAAGTTCCGGGGTTGGACAGATACGCAGTATTTT. Its protein is CASSLKFRGWTDTQYF. The full variable domain, completed using reference TRBV7-8 and TRBJ2-3, is GAGVSQSPRYKVAKRGQDVALRCDPISGHVSLFWYQQALGQGPEFLTYFQNEAQLDKSGLPSDRFFAERPEGSVSTLKIQRTQQEDSAVYLCASSLKFRGWTDTQYFGPGTRLTVL.

J is TRBJ2-7 and V is TRBV27, with TRBD1 matching 7 bases. J gave up 2 bases and V 1 base, and 5 bases lay outside the gene matches. The CDR3 spans 15 residues. CDR1 MNHEY and CDR2 SMNVEV come from the germline V gene (reference sequence). The CDR3 sequence is CASSLFYRGPYEQYF. The CDR3 DNA is TGTGCCAGCAGTTTATTTTACAGGGGCCCCTACGAGCAGTACTTC.

The CDR3 here is CASSPPGRSNTNEQFF. DNA of the CDR3: TGTGCCAGCTCACCACCGGGCCGGAGTAACACCAATGAGCAGTTCTTC. The rearrangement uses TRBV18 and TRBJ2-1, with D unresolved. V lost 0 bases and J lost 6, with 15 bases in between. CDR3 size: 16 residues. CDR1 KGHSH and CDR2 LQKENI come from the germline V gene.

Details on this clone: The same CDR3 can be traced to other DNA sequences in this sample. The rearrangement uses TRBV9 and TRBJ2-3, with D uncertain. V was clipped by 0 bases and J by 0 bases, with 8 bases between them. Germline V gives CDR1 SGDLS, CDR2 YYNGEE. The CDR3 is 15 residues long. CDR3 DNA sequence: TGTGCCAGCAGCGTAGTTTCCGGGAGCACAGATACGCAGTATTTT. Residues: CASSVVSGSTDTQYF.

CDR3 amino acids: CASSDLPGAYNEQFF. The CDR3 DNA sequence: TGTGCCAGCAGCGACTTACCGGGAGCATACAATGAGCAGTTCTTC. This sequence joins TRBV9 and TRBJ2-1; weak D call: TRBD2 (6 bases). Trimming pared 3 bases from V and 4 bases from J, leaving 14 bases between. CDR1 SGDLS and CDR2 YYNGEE come from the germline V gene. This CDR3 has 15 amino acids. Full variable domain (rest looked up from reference TRBV9 and TRBJ2-1): DSGVTQTPKHLITATGQRVTLRCSPRSGDLSVYWYQQSLDQGLQFLIQYYNGEERAKGNILERFSAQQFPDLHSELNLSSLELGDSALYFCASSDLPGAYNEQFFGPGTRLTVL.

This chain connects TRBV18 to TRBJ2-3, with a possible D match to TRBD1 (7 bases). The CDR3 totals 15 residues. Germline CDR1 KGHSH, CDR2 LQKENI. V lost 0 bases and J lost 7, with 14 bases in between. CDR3 amino acids: CASSPPVRGANTQYF. The CDR3 coding sequence is TGTGCCAGCTCACCACCTGTCAGGGGGGCTAATACGCAGTATTTT.

The rearrangement joins TRBV7-2 to TRBJ2-5; D perhaps matches TRBD2 (5 bases). Germline assignment: CDR1 SGHTA and CDR2 FQGNSA. The V and J ends lost 7 bases and 5 bases respectively, with 14 bases between them. The CDR3 runs 13 residues. CDR3 nucleotide sequence: TGTGCCAGCACCTACGTACGAGGGGAGACCCAGTACTTC. This sequence encodes CASTYVRGETQYF.

The count of this clone is one. The J gene is TRBJ2-1, the V gene TRBV21-1; the D segment call TRBD1 is taken from the table without a DNA check. TRBV21-1 is listed as a pseudogene. This CDR3 is 16 amino acids long. For the CDR3, the DNA is TGTGCCAGCAGTCACTTCAGGGGGCATTCCTACAATGAGCAGTTCTTC. As protein: CASSHFRGHSYNEQFF.

V usage is TRBV4-2 and J usage is TRBJ2-2; D is unresolved. Germline values: CDR1 LGHNA, CDR2 YNFKEQ. The CDR3 runs 15 residues. Trimming removed 4 bases at V and 4 bases at J, with 13 bases between. CDR3 protein: CASSRWGASTGELFF. DNA of the CDR3: TGTGCCAGCAGCCGATGGGGTGCTAGCACCGGGGAGCTGTTTTTT.

DNA for the CDR3: TGTGCCAGCAGCTTAGAGGGGGGCACCTACGAGCAGTACTTC. Amino acid sequence: CASSLEGGTYEQYF. The chain combines TRBV11-2 with TRBJ2-7; the D call may be TRBD1 or TRBD2 (6 bases each). This CDR3 spans 14 amino acids. Germline V gene lookup returns CDR1 SGHAT and CDR2 FQNNGV. The V end lost 0 bases, the J end lost 2 bases, and 8 bases lay between the germline ends.

The V and J genes are TRBV7-2 and TRBJ2-2; the match to TRBD2 covers 7 bases. V gave up 5 bases and J gave up 1 base; unmatched junction bases: 4. This CDR3 is built from 15 residues. Germline V gives CDR1 SGHTA, CDR2 FQGNSA. The CDR3 region has the DNA TGTGCCAGCAGCCGGGACTACCAGAACACCGGGGAGCTGTTTTTT. It is translated as CASSRDYQNTGELFF.